This entry is about one T cell receptor beta chain. The junction and the germline gene differ at one end; a read error may be behind it. There are 14 residues in the CDR3. Germline assignment: CDR1 MNHEY and CDR2 SVGAGI. Three rounds of nested PCR, following a modified ARM-PCR protocol, produced the TCRbeta library. MiXCR, run by TCRdb on the multiplex PCR reads, gives a single entry per CDR3 protein. Of over 80,000 distinct CDR3 sequences listed, 80% were seen once; the top ten hold about 29%. The data belong to a study of tumor and adjacent non-tumor tissue in lung cancer. Study-level background: The cohort had around eleven adenocarcinoma, a couple of squamous cell and 1 small cell patients. Around 4.5 million productive TCRbeta reads were obtained per sample on average.

No cell sorting was done before RNA was extracted from the tissue. More than 3 cm separated this lung sample from the edge of the tumor. The TCR sequence derives from a man in his sixties with small cell lung cancer. The sequencing input was distant non-tumor lung tissue. The chain has TRBV6-5 and TRBJ2-4, with unresolved D. CDR3 residues: CACSLMGAKNIQYF. The CDR3 DNA is TGTGCCTGCAGTCTCATGGGGGCCAAAAACATTCAGTACTTC.